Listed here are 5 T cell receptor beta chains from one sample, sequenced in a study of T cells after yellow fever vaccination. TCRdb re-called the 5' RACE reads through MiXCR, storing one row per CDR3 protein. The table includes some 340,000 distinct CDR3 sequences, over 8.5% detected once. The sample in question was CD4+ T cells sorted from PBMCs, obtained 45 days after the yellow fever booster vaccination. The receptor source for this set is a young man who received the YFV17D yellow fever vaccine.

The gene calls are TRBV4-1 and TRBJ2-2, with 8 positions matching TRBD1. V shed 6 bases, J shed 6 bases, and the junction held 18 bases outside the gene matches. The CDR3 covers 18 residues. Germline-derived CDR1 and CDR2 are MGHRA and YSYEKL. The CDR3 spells CASSRGQGPTQWAGELFF. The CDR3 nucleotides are TGCGCCAGCAGTCGCGGACAGGGACCGACCCAGTGGGCCGGGGAGCTGTTTTTT.

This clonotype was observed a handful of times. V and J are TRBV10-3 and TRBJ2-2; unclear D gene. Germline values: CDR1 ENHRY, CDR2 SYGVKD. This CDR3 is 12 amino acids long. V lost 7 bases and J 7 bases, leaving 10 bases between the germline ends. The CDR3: CAITQDHGELFF. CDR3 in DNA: TGTGCCATCACCCAGGATCACGGGGAGCTGTTTTTT.

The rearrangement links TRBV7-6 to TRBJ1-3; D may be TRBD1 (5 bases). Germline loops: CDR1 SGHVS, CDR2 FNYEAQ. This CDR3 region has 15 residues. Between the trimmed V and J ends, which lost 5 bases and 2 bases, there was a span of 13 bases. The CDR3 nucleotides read TGTGCCAGCAGCAACCCAGGGTCCCCTGGAAACACCATATATTTT. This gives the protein CASSNPGSPGNTIYF.

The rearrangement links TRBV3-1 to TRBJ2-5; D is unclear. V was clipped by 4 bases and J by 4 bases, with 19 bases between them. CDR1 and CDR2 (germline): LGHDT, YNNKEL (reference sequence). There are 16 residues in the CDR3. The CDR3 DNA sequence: TGTGCCAGCAGCCTCATCACCGGTCAAGTGGGAGAGACCCAGTACTTC. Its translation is CASSLITGQVGETQYF.

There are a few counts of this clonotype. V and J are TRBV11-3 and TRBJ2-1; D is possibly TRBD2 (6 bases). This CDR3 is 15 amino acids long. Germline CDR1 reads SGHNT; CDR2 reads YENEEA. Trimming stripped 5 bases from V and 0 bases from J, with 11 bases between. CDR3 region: CASSARGLSYNEQFF. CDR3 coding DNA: TGTGCCAGCAGCGCCCGGGGACTCTCCTACAATGAGCAGTTCTTC.